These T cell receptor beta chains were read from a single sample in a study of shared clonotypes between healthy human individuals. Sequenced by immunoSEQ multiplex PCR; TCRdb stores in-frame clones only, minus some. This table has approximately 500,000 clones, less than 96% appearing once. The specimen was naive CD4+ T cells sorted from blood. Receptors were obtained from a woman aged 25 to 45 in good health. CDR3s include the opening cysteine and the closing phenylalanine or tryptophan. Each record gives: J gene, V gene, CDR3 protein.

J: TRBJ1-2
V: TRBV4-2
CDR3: CASSQDWDRVDGYTF

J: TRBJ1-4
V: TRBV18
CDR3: CASSPLTIQGARRANEKLFF

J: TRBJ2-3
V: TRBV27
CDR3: CASRLRSSTDTQYF

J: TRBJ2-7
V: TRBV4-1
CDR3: CASSPTGQGPYEQYF

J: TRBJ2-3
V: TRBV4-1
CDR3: CASSQLDVGSDTQYF

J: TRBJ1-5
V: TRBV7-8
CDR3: CASSLGDGNQPQHF

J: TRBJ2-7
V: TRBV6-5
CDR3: CASSYAQGAYEQYF

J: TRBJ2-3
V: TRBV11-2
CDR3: CASSLALVGGDTQYF

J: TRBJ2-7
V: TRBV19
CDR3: CASSRDRGYEQYF

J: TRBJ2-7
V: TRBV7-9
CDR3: CASSPHSRGEQYF

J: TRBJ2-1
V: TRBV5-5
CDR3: CASSLFIGVDEQFF

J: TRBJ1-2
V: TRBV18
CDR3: CASSPLYVRPDFNYGYTF

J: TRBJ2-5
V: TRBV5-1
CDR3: CASSFMGEGQETQYF

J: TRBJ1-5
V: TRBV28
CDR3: CASISIWGDGNQPQHF

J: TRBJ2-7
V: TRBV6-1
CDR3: CASRPVSYEQYF

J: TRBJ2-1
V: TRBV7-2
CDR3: CASSLSLAGNNEQFF

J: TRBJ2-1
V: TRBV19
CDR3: CATDRIGGSLGEQFF

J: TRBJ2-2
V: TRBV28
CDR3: CASTLWGELFF

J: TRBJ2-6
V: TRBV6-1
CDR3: CASSEAAPSGANVLTF

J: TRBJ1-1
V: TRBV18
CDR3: CASSLREDAEAFF

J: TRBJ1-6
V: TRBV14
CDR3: CASSQQGRRSPLHF

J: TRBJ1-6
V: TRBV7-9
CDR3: CASSLLIDPSNSPLHF

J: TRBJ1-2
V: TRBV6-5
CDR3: CASSPGQGKVYGYTF

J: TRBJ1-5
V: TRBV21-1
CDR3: CASSNGYNQPQHF

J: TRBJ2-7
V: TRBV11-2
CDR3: CASSPGPSLSYYEQYF

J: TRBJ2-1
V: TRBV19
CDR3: CASIGREGRLDEQFF

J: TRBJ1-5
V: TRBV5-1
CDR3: CASSLDGGAPGNQPQHF

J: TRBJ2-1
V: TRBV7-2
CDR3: CASSLLGGSNEQFF

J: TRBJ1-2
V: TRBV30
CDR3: CAWSVVRGRGGYTF

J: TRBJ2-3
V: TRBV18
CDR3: CASSPQLAGGTDTQYF

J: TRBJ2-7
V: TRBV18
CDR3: CASSPRSGTSVYEQYF

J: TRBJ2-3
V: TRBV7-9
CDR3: CASSSFRLAGGSTDTQYF

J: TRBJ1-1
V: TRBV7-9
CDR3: CASSLTGTANTEAFF

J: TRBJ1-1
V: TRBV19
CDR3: CASNKDRGWNTEAFF

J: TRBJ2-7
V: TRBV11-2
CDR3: CASSLDRAGTYEQYF

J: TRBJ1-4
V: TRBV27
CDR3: CASRPHGQGANEKLFF

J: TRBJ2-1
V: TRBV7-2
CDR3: CASSSPPSYNEQFF

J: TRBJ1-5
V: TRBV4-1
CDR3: CASSQEGHSNQPQHF

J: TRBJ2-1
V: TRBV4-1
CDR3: CASSQIFGGSYNEQFF

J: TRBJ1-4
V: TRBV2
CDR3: CATLDRGSEKLFF

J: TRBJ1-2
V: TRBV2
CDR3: CASNPTENYGYTF

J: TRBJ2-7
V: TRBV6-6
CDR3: CASSAGHSGYEQYF

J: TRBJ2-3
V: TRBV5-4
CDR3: CASSLKVTDTQYF

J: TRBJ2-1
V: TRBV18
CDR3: CASSTGLAFNEQFF

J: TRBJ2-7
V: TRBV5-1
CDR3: CASSYGTESSYEQYF

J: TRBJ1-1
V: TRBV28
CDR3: CASSLGGTGGFRRAEAFF

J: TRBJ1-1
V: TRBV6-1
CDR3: CASSEASLNTEAFF

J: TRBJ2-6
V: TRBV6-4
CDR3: CASSETTGAGANVLTF

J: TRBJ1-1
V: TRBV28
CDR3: CASTRTANTEAFF

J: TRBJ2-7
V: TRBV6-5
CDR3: CASSLTASYEQYF

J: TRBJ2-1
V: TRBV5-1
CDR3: CASSLAAAGLTYNEQFF

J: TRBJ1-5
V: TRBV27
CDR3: CASSPMVGNQPQHF